Here is one T cell receptor (beta chain) with its context. Its antigen remains unidentified. This specimen comes from a study of blood T cells in healthy people across ages. Study-level points and caveats: Older age coincided with a roughly linear decline in TCR beta diversity per million T cells.

Every donor provided 7.5 to 10 milliliters of peripheral blood. The amount of total RNA extracted per sample was at least 6 micrograms. Sample-barcoded 5' priming and a J-beta primer mix drove a second PCR of roughly 6 to 12 cycles. TCRdb reanalysed the 5' RACE reads using MiXCR and keeps one entry per CDR3 protein. The sample includes fewer than 950,000 distinct CDR3 sequences, approximately 35% seen only once; the top ten take around 13%. Per germline, CDR1 MNHNS and CDR2 SASEGT. The CDR3 runs 16 residues. This TCR came from a man between 18 and 35 years old in good health. The sequenced material came from blood. The rearrangement joins TRBV6-1 to TRBJ2-4; D is undetermined. The J call may be faulty, since TRBJ2-7 better matches the DNA end. CDR3 coding DNA: TGTGCCAGCAGTGAAGCGAGACGACCGGGCTTCCACGAGCAGTACTTC. Translation gives CASSEARRPGFHEQYF.